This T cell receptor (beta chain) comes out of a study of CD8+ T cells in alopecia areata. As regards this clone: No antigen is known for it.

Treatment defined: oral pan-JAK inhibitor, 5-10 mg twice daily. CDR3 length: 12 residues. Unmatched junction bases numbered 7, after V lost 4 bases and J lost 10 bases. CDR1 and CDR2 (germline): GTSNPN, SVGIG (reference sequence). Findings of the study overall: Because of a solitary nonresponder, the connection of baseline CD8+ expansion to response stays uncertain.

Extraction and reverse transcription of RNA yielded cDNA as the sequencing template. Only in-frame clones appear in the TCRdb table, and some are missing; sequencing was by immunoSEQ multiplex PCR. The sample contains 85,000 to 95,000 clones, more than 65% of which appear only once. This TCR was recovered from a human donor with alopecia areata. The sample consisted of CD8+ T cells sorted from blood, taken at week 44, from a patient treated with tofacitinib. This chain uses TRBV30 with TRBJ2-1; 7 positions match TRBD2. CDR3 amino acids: CAWTFGGEEQFF. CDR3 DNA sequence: TGTGCCTGGACCTTTGGGGGGGAGGAGCAGTTCTTC.